The subject of this entry is one T cell receptor (beta chain). Its antigen specificity is not known. Base quality data are lacking; no much larger clone is found one base away. CDR1 MGHRA and CDR2 YSYEKL are derived from the germline V gene. The CDR3 contains 15 residues, cysteine and phenylalanine counted. Here the CDR3 DNA is all that survives: 45 bases in frame from base 1. V was cut back by 1 base and J by 1 base, leaving a gap of 10 bases between them. The trial excluded patients who had a history of autoimmune disease or who were on systemic immunosuppression. Peripheral blood for TCR sequencing was collected from all dose cohorts at baseline, on cycle 4 day 1, and on cycle 7 day 1. The samples were taken from a phase I, first-in-human, multicenter, open-label dose-escalation trial of ivuxolimab. The trial enrolled adults with locally advanced or metastatic head and neck squamous cell, hepatocellular, melanoma or renal cell carcinoma. Before TCR sequencing, CD4+ T cells and CD8+ T cells were sorted from peripheral blood as separate populations.

The data are from a study of OX40 agonist ivuxolimab in advanced cancers. Study-level background: Ivuxolimab was a fully human IgG2 agonistic monoclonal antibody targeting the costimulatory receptor OX40 (CD134). Partial responses occurred in three dose-escalation patients, of whom one had hepatocellular carcinoma and two had cutaneous melanoma. Of the approximately 54 patients in dose escalation, about 20 had hepatocellular carcinoma, some 15 had melanoma, 9 had renal cell carcinoma and 9 had head and neck cancer. Intravenous ivuxolimab was administered to patients every 2 weeks at six dose levels: 0.01, 0.1, 0.3, 1.5, 3 and 10 mg/kg. The purpose of peripheral TCRbeta sequencing was to test whether ivuxolimab changed TCR sequence diversity and led to clonal T-cell expansion. Prior anti-PD-1, anti-PD-L1 or anti-CTLA-4 therapy was permitted, and checkpoint inhibitors had been received by approximately 39% of dose-escalation patients. The dose-escalation cohort was around 84% male with a mean age of approximately 59 years, ranging from roughly 20 to 80. The paper reports the monotherapy dose-escalation portion (N ≈ 52 patients) of the phase I ivuxolimab trial. Study-wide findings and limitations: After ivuxolimab, CD8+ T cells had more expanded clones than CD4+ T cells on average. In the 0.1-3.0 mg/kg groups, partial responders had among the lowest normalized peripheral clonal expansion, particularly in CD8+ T cells. Low levels of normalized T-cell clonal expansion were also seen in some patients who did not respond. The antigen specificity of the clonally expanded peripheral T cells was not determined. Clonal expansion of both CD4+ and CD8+ blood T cells was observed from baseline to week 6 at doses 0.1 to 3.0 mg/kg.

Genomic DNA was extracted from sorted cells for sequencing of the TCRbeta CDR3 region. The immunoSEQ Assay was used for sequencing of TCRbeta CDR3 regions. TCRdb took over this immuneACCESS table, retaining in-frame rearrangements with V and J assigned. Such tables are incomplete; in checked studies, under half of the missing clones stem from an unresolved V gene, and the remainder is unexplained. Within this sample are around 80,000 clones, with just under 95% of them counted one time only. The leading ten clones occupy about 0.7% of the sample. The clonotype comes from an adult with an advanced solid tumor such as melanoma, head and neck, liver or kidney cancer. The chain links TRBV4-1 with TRBJ2-5; a confident D gene designation cannot be given. Sequenced material: CD4+ or CD8+ T cells sorted from blood, taken in a trial of the OX40 agonist ivuxolimab. The DNA sequence is TGCGCCAGCAGCCAAGTTCAAAGCGTCCAAGAGACCCAGTACTTC. Translated, it reads CASSQVQSVQETQYF.